One sample yielded the 30 T cell receptor beta chains listed below, sequenced in a study of CDR3 diversity in severe acne. TCRdb processed the PCR reads anew with MiXCR; each CDR3 protein has one entry. This table holds over 90,000 distinct CDR3 sequences, 51% found once. The material sequenced was blood. These receptor sequences come from a male donor with acne.

This clonotype was observed a few times. The junction shows a germline mismatch at one end, possibly a read error. DNA for the CDR3: TGTGCCAGCAGTGAGGAGAACTATATCTACAAGCAGAACTTC. Residues: CASSEENYIYKQNF. The chain is built from TRBV2 and TRBJ2-7; no firm D call. The CDR3 has 14 amino acids. Per the germline V gene, CDR1 is SNHLY and CDR2 is FYNNEI.

The chain uses TRBV7-3 and TRBJ2-1; 12 nucleotides match TRBD1. V dropped 5 bases and J dropped 6; count of bases not matched to a gene: 8. This CDR3 is 16 amino acids long. Germline V lookup: CDR1 SGHTA, CDR2 FQGTGA. CDR3 in amino acids: CASSLGQGARSNEQFF. CDR3 sequence (DNA): TGTGCCAGCAGCCTGGGACAGGGGGCGAGGAGCAATGAGCAGTTCTTC.

In its sample, this clonotype is medium-sized. This chain connects TRBV5-5 to TRBJ2-7; D unclear. Germline CDR1 SGHKS, CDR2 YYEKEE (reference sequence). V lost 4 bases to trimming and J lost 5 bases, with 13 bases between them. This CDR3 region has 13 residues. The CDR3 bases are TGTGCCAGCAGCGGTATGGCGATAGACGAGCAGTACTTC. This translates into CASSGMAIDEQYF.

This clonotype was observed at least ten times. The V and J genes are TRBV14 and TRBJ1-1; no clear D. V was clipped by 0 bases and J by 5 bases, with 7 bases between them. Germline lookup yields CDR1 SGHDN and CDR2 FVKESK. CDR3 length equals 13 residues. CDR3 sequence reads: CASSQELETEAFF. The CDR3 nucleotides are TGTGCCAGCAGCCAAGAACTGGAGACTGAAGCTTTCTTT.

This clonotype was seen only once. The chain recombines TRBV29-1 with TRBJ2-2; 8 positions match TRBD1. The CDR3 length is 14 residues. V gave up 3 bases and J gave up 5 bases; unmatched junction bases: 5. Germline V gene sequence: CDR1 SQVTM, CDR2 ANQGSEA. DNA of the CDR3: TGCAGCGTTGACGAACAGGGGGGAACCGGGGAGCTGTTTTTT. This codes for CSVDEQGGTGELFF.

Points on this clonotype: A much bigger clone sits one base away, suggesting this may be a read error. The chain combines TRBV10-3 with TRBJ2-7; TRBD1 matches at 8 bases. J gave up 9 bases and V 6 bases, and 16 bases lay outside the gene matches. CDR3 length: 15 residues. Germline V gene lookup returns CDR1 ENHRY and CDR2 SYGVKD. CDR3 protein: CAISPGQGPGDGQYF. In DNA, the CDR3 is TGTGCCATCAGCCCTGGACAGGGCCCAGGGGACGGGCAGTACTTC.

With respect to this clonotype: A read error may account for a junction end that differs from germline. This chain joins TRBV28 and TRBJ2-5, with D perhaps given as TRBD1 or TRBD2 (7 bases each). In germline, CDR1 is MDHEN, CDR2 SYDVKM. The CDR3 runs 14 residues. In DNA, the CDR3 is TGTGCCATCAGTGATGGCAGGGGGGGAGAGACCCAGTACTTC. It codes for CAISDGRGGETQYF.

V and J are TRBV20-1 and TRBJ2-7; D possibly corresponds to TRBD1 (8 bases). Germline V gene sequence: CDR1 DFQATT, CDR2 SNEGSKA (reference sequence). With 0 bases removed from V and 4 bases from J, the gap between germline ends came to 19 bases. CDR3 length equals 16 residues. The CDR3 protein is CSARDVTSDRGYEQYF. CDR3 nucleotide sequence: TGCAGTGCTAGAGATGTAACTAGCGACAGGGGTTACGAGCAGTACTTC.

The CDR3 sequence: CAINPGQGTEQYF. The CDR3 region has the DNA TGTGCCATCAATCCGGGACAGGGGACCGAGCAGTACTTC. The chain has TRBV10-3 and TRBJ2-7; 10 nucleotides line up with TRBD1. Trimming took 7 bases from V and 6 from J; bases not matched to a gene: 6. The CDR3 has 13 residues. The germline CDR1 and CDR2 sequences are ENHRY and SYGVKD.

This clonotype appeared a single time. This chain joins TRBV7-2 and TRBJ2-5, with 12 nucleotides matching TRBD2. The CDR3 is 16 amino acids. V lost 3 bases and J lost 1; bases outside the gene matches: 3. Germline V lookup: CDR1 SGHTA, CDR2 FQGNSA. The CDR3 loop reads CASSLVLAGGQETQYF. The CDR3 nucleotides are TGTGCCAGCAGCTTGGTACTAGCGGGGGGCCAAGAGACCCAGTACTTC.

Worth noting for this clonotype: The missing conserved phenylalanine or tryptophan at the end of this CDR3 makes a read error likely. The chain links TRBV20-1 to TRBJ1-6; D gene unclear. The CDR3 has 13 residues. The germline gives CDR1 DFQATT, CDR2 SNEGSKA (reference sequence). Trimming took off 3 bases at V and 7 bases at J, with 10 bases between the two ends. Here the CDR3 reads CSARWAANSPLHL. The CDR3 DNA is TGCAGTGCTAGGTGGGCCGCAAATTCACCCCTCCACCTT.

As to this clonotype: The missing conserved phenylalanine or tryptophan at the end of this CDR3 makes a read error likely. Because the CDR3's place on the DNA is in doubt, the DNA is left out and the CDR3 is given as listed by TCRdb. The rearrangement joins TRBV20-1 to TRBJ1-6; the table gives TRBD1 as D, unverified against the DNA. Inclusive of both ends, the CDR3 amounts to 14 amino acids. From germline, CDR1 is DFQATT and CDR2 SNEGSKA (reference sequence). The CDR3 region is CGAWDRAKGSPPHS.

V and J are TRBV10-1 and TRBJ2-7; unclear D gene. Trimming stripped 7 bases from V and 1 base from J, with 14 bases between. The germline V gene encodes CDR1 WNHNN and CDR2 SYGVQD (reference sequence). The CDR3 is 14 amino acids. Here the CDR3 reads CASNSGGRSYEQYF. CDR3 nucleotides: TGCGCCAGCAACTCCGGCGGCCGATCCTACGAGCAGTACTTC.

This clonotype was recorded at least ten times. The chain recombines TRBV7-9 with TRBJ2-7, with TRBD2 matching over 8 bases. The trim removed 3 bases at V and 4 bases at J, leaving 5 bases unmatched. This CDR3 contains 14 residues. Germline values: CDR1 SEHNR, CDR2 FQNEAQ (reference sequence). CDR3 sequence reads: CASSFDREGYEQYF. In DNA, the CDR3 is TGTGCCAGCAGCTTTGACCGGGAGGGATACGAGCAGTACTTC.

This clonotype appeared a few times. The chain couples TRBV11-2 to TRBJ1-3; D is unclear. Germline V CDR1 and CDR2: SGHAT, FQNNGV. The CDR3 is made up of 12 amino acids. Trimming pared 10 bases from V and 2 bases from J, leaving 9 bases between. CDR3 residues: CAIEGPGNTIYF. The CDR3 coding sequence is TGTGCCATCGAGGGCCCTGGAAACACCATATATTTT.

This clonotype has more than one count but fewer than ten. V and J are TRBV11-1 and TRBJ2-6; D gene unclear. This CDR3 spans 16 amino acids. Germline lookup yields CDR1 SGHAT and CDR2 FQDESV (reference sequence). The ends were cut back, 4 bases at V and 0 bases at J, with 10 bases in the middle. For the CDR3, the DNA is TGTGCCAGCAGCTCACGTGGGTCCTCTGGGGCCAACGTCCTGACTTTC. Residues: CASSSRGSSGANVLTF.

This clonotype occurred many times. The chain couples TRBV20-1 to TRBJ1-1, with D maybe TRBD1 (5 bases). Per germline, CDR1 DFQATT and CDR2 SNEGSKA (reference sequence). With 1 base removed from V and 10 bases from J, the gap between germline ends came to 7 bases. The CDR3 extends over 10 amino acids. The CDR3 region is CSARVQVAFF. The CDR3 DNA reads TGCAGTGCTAGAGTACAGGTAGCTTTCTTT.

This clonotype was seen just once. A single base separates this from a much larger clone, so it may be a read error. The chain uses TRBV5-1 and TRBJ2-2; no clear D. V shed 7 bases and J shed 4 bases, with 14 bases lying between them. The V gene's germline CDR1 is SGHRS and CDR2 YFSETQ. This CDR3 contains 14 residues. The CDR3 is CASRLTGTTGELFF. The CDR3 bases are TGCGCCAGCCGACTGACGGGTACCACCGGGGAGCTGTTTTTT.

The chain employs TRBV12-3 or TRBV12-4 and TRBJ2-5; D may be TRBD1 (6 bases). V was shortened by 2 bases and J by 5 bases, with 15 bases between the two germline ends. The CDR3 runs 15 residues. The DNA for the CDR3 is TGTGCCAGCAGTTTAATGACAGGCTTCGGGGAGACCCAGTACTTC. Encoded protein: CASSLMTGFGETQYF.

This clonotype was picked up many times. The CDR3 loop is CASSQTGPTTGELFF. As DNA, the CDR3 is TGTGCCAGCAGCCAAACCGGGCCGACCACCGGGGAGCTGTTTTTT. The rearrangement links TRBV3-1 to TRBJ2-2; D not certain. In germline, CDR1 is LGHDT, CDR2 YNNKEL (reference sequence). V lost 2 bases, J lost 4 bases, and 11 bases lay in between. CDR3 length equals 15 residues.

Comments on this clonotype: One end of the junction fails to match germline, which may point to a read error. This chain's CDR3 is CASSLFGQEGWYGYTF. CDR3 sequence (DNA): TGTGCCAGCAGTTTATTCGGACAGGAGGGATGGTATGGCTACACCTTC. The genes are TRBV24-1 and TRBJ1-2; 7 bases are shared with TRBD1. CDR1 and CDR2 (germline): KGHDR, SFDVKD. The CDR3 totals 16 residues.

This clonotype has just a few counts. The CDR3 is CSVLGQDLPSNTGELFF. DNA of the CDR3: TGCAGCGTTCTCGGACAGGATCTTCCCTCGAACACCGGGGAGCTGTTTTTT. V usage is TRBV29-1 and J usage is TRBJ2-2; 7 bases fit TRBD1. This CDR3 has 17 residues. Germline loops: CDR1 SQVTM, CDR2 ANQGSEA. Trimming cost V 5 bases and J 0 bases; bases outside gene matches: 12.

Comments on this clonotype: The conserved phenylalanine or tryptophan normally closing the CDR3 is absent here, so this likely arose from a read error. The chain is built from TRBV25-1 and TRBJ2-7, with D possibly matching TRBD2 (5 bases). CDR1 and CDR2 from the germline V gene are MGHDK and SYGVNS. The V gene lost 4 bases and the J gene lost 7 bases, with 17 bases spanning the gap. This CDR3 is built from 14 residues. Here the CDR3 DNA reads TGTGCCAGCAGTGGGAGGCGGTTTCTCTATGAGCAGTACCTC. This encodes CASSGRRFLYEQYL.

V usage is TRBV6-5 and J usage is TRBJ1-5; 7 bases align to TRBD1. The CDR3 is 14 amino acids. After removal of 1 base from V and 6 bases from J, the junction contained 3 bases not matched to a gene. Germline CDR1 reads MNHEY; CDR2 reads SVGAGI. The CDR3 coding sequence is TGTGCCAGCAGTTACTTACGGACAGGTCAGCCCCAGCATTTT. It encodes CASSYLRTGQPQHF.

This clonotype was detected many times. The gene calls are TRBV5-1 and TRBJ2-1; 9 bases are shared with TRBD2. V lost 1 base to trimming and J lost 7 bases; unmatched junction nucleotides: 6. CDR1 is SGHRS, CDR2 YFSETQ, per germline. This CDR3 has 15 residues. DNA for the CDR3: TGCGCCAGCAGCTTGTCAGCGGGAGGACGGAATGAGCAGTTCTTC. Protein: CASSLSAGGRNEQFF.

The J gene is TRBJ2-1, the V gene TRBV25-1, with TRBD2 identical over 8 bases. J lost 9 bases, V lost 8 bases, and 6 bases had no gene match. From germline, CDR1 is MGHDK and CDR2 SYGVNS. The CDR3 totals 12 residues. The CDR3 reads CASGTRGTEQFF. In nucleotides, the CDR3 is TGTGCCAGCGGGACTAGGGGGACTGAGCAGTTCTTC.

The V gene is TRBV20-1, the J gene TRBJ2-3, with 13 bases fitting TRBD2. Germline assignment: CDR1 DFQATT and CDR2 SNEGSKA (reference sequence). The CDR3 runs 18 residues. V trimming: 0 bases; J trimming: 4 bases; junction bases outside the gene matches: 10. Here the CDR3 reads CSARDVTSGRAGADTQYF. In DNA, the CDR3 is TGCAGTGCTAGAGATGTAACTAGCGGGAGGGCCGGGGCAGATACGCAGTATTTT.

The chain links TRBV20-1 to TRBJ2-3; D is unclear. Germline values: CDR1 DFQATT, CDR2 SNEGSKA (reference sequence). CDR3 size: 16 residues. The CDR3 DNA sequence: TGCAGCGTTTGTGCAGGCCCCTTAACAAACACAGATACGCAGTATTTT. This gives the protein CSVCAGPLTNTDTQYF.

V is TRBV7-2 and J is TRBJ2-1; D is perhaps TRBD1 or TRBD2 (5 bases each). CDR1 and CDR2 from the germline V gene are SGHTA and FQGNSA. The CDR3 contains 12 residues. V was cut by 5 bases and J by 13 bases, with 15 bases left in between. The CDR3 region is CASSLVGTTQFF. The DNA of the CDR3 is TGTGCCAGCAGCCTTGTGGGGACGACACAGTTCTTC.

Comment on this clonotype: A read error is possible here, since a much larger clone lies one base away. The chain uses TRBV19 and TRBJ2-3; D is perhaps TRBD2 (6 bases). V lost 4 bases, J lost 2 bases, and 19 bases lay in between. The CDR3 extends over 17 amino acids. Per germline, CDR1 LNHDA and CDR2 SQIVND (reference sequence). The CDR3 spells CASSKLTGTLATDTQYF. DNA for the CDR3: TGTGCCAGTAGTAAGCTCACCGGGACTCTCGCCACAGATACGCAGTATTTT.